The 2 T cell receptor beta chains reported below all come from one sample, sequenced in a study of blood T cells in healthy people across ages. Primers used in a second PCR of roughly 6 to 12 cycles were a sample-barcoded 5' primer and a J-beta primer mix. TCRdb reprocessed the 5' RACE reads via MiXCR and lists one record per CDR3 protein. Of 550,000 to 600,000 distinct CDR3 sequences in the sample, 40% to 55% were seen once. Material for sequencing was blood. The receptors derive from a man older than 75 in good health.

The V and J genes are TRBV6-6 and TRBJ2-2, with 9 positions matching TRBD1. This CDR3 spans 14 amino acids. Trimming cost V 5 bases and J 4 bases; bases outside gene matches: 2. Germline CDR1 is MNHNY and CDR2 is SVGAGI (reference sequence). The CDR3 DNA reads as TGTGCCAGCAGTGGGGACAGGGCCACCGGGGAGCTGTTTTTT. Amino acid sequence: CASSGDRATGELFF.

V usage is TRBV7-9 and J usage is TRBJ1-1; possible D gene TRBD1, 6 bases. Germline CDR1 is SEHNR and CDR2 is FQNEAQ (reference sequence). Trimming left V 0 bases short and J 7 bases short, with 12 bases between. The CDR3 length is 14 residues. CDR3 DNA sequence: TGTGCCAGCAGCTTAGCAGGGACACGCGGTGAAGCTTTCTTT. The encoded protein is CASSLAGTRGEAFF. The full variable domain, with the rest looked up from reference TRBV7-9 and TRBJ1-1, is DTGVSQNPRHKITKRGQNVTFRCDPISEHNRLYWYRQTLGQGPEFLTYFQNEAQLEKSRLLSDRFSAERPKGSFSTLEIQRTEQGDSAMYLCASSLAGTRGEAFFGQGTRLTVV.